The 22 T cell receptor beta chains reported below all come from one sample, sequenced in a study of blood T cell repertoires in COVID-19 (dated by TCRdb to the early 2020s). The method was the immunoSEQ multiplex PCR assay. This immuneACCESS table, as held by TCRdb, lists in-frame sequences with V and J called but not all clones. Of the missing ones, under half trace to an unresolved V gene in checked studies; the others have no known cause. This sample is represented by 49,000 or so clones; around 87% of them were singletons. The ten biggest clones cover 6.5% of the sample. Sequenced sample: peripheral blood. Receptor source: a man in his fifties or sixties with active COVID-19.

The chain recombines TRBV3-1 (or the pseudogene TRBV3-2) with TRBJ2-1; the D gene is possibly TRBD2 (6 bases). From germline, CDR1 is LGHDT and CDR2 YNNKEL (reference sequence). CDR3 length: 13 amino acids. V lost 1 base to trimming and J lost 14 bases, with 15 bases between them. The CDR3 region has the DNA TGTGCCAGCAGCCAAGTTGGAGGGGCCAAGAAGTTCTTC. The encoded protein is CASSQVGGAKKFF.

The CDR3 sequence: CASSLGSGTGVRSNEKLFF. CDR3 DNA sequence: TGTGCCAGCAGCTTAGGGTCGGGGACAGGGGTGCGATCTAATGAAAAACTGTTTTTT. This chain links TRBV7-6 with TRBJ1-4; 10 bases line up with TRBD1. V trimming: 1 base; J trimming: 3 bases; junction bases outside the gene matches: 11. This CDR3 comprises 19 residues. Germline V gene sequence: CDR1 SGHVS, CDR2 FNYEAQ.

This clone occurred once. The V and J genes are TRBV2 and TRBJ2-2; D remains ambiguous. Germline CDR1 and CDR2: SNHLY and FYNNEI. CDR3 length: 14 residues. Trimming removed 3 bases from V and 6 bases from J, with 11 bases in between. This CDR3 is CASSDFTQAGELFF. In DNA, the CDR3 is TGTGCCAGCAGTGATTTCACCCAGGCCGGGGAGCTGTTTTTT.

The chain carries TRBV5-6 and TRBJ2-6; D gene uncertain. The ends were cut back, 3 bases at V and 0 bases at J, with 7 bases in the middle. The CDR3 is 15 amino acids. Germline V gives CDR1 SGHDT, CDR2 YYEEEE. The CDR3 nucleotides read TGTGCCAGCAGCTCTACAGCCTCTGGGGCCAACGTCCTGACTTTC. Translated: CASSSTASGANVLTF.

The V and J genes are TRBV5-1 and TRBJ2-4; 7 positions match TRBD1. CDR1 is SGHRS and CDR2 is YFSETQ in the germline V gene. The CDR3 extends over 13 amino acids. J gave up 6 bases and V 4 bases, and 4 bases lay outside the gene matches. This chain's CDR3 is CASSPAGGNIQYF. The CDR3 nucleotides read TGCGCCAGCAGCCCCGCAGGGGGAAACATTCAGTACTTC.

This clone was counted a single time. The chain has TRBV5-5 and TRBJ1-1, with 7 bases matching TRBD1. This CDR3 has 12 residues. Germline V lookup: CDR1 SGHKS, CDR2 YYEKEE (reference sequence). Trimming cost V 4 bases and J 11 bases; bases outside gene matches: 8. The chain's CDR3 is CASSRPGGWAFF. The CDR3 region has the DNA TGTGCCAGCAGCAGGCCAGGGGGGTGGGCTTTCTTT.

V usage is TRBV15 and J usage is TRBJ2-4; D is unclear. Trimming cost V 5 bases and J 9 bases, with 17 bases left between them. Per the germline V gene, CDR1 is LNHNV and CDR2 is YYDKDF (reference sequence). This CDR3 comprises 14 residues. The CDR3 region is CATSPRTGLLIQYF. The CDR3 nucleotides are TGTGCCACCAGCCCGCGTACGGGTCTCCTCATTCAGTACTTC.

The CDR3 loop is CASSVATQGTGELFF. As DNA, the CDR3 is TGTGCCAGCAGCGTAGCGACACAGGGGACCGGGGAGCTGTTTTTT. The rearrangement links TRBV9 to TRBJ2-2, with TRBD1 matching over 7 bases. Germline trimming cut 0 bases from V and 5 bases from J; bases unmatched to any gene: 4. The V gene's germline CDR1 is SGDLS and CDR2 YYNGEE. This CDR3 region has 15 residues. Full variable domain (outside the CDR3, taken from reference TRBV9 and TRBJ2-2): DSGVTQTPKHLITATGQRVTLRCSPRSGDLSVYWYQQSLDQGLQFLIQYYNGEERAKGNILERFSAQQFPDLHSELNLSSLELGDSALYFCASSVATQGTGELFFGEGSRLTVL.

The chain carries TRBV4-2 and TRBJ1-4, with D possibly being TRBD1 (6 bases). V shed 2 bases and J shed 7 bases, with 11 bases lying between them. Germline CDR1 reads LGHNA; CDR2 reads YNFKEQ. CDR3 length: 14 amino acids. The CDR3 sequence: CASSQKGDPEKLFF. The DNA for the CDR3 is TGTGCCAGCAGCCAAAAGGGGGACCCTGAAAAACTGTTTTTT.

This chain connects TRBV7-2 to TRBJ1-2; the D gene is possibly TRBD1 (6 bases). In germline, CDR1 is SGHTA, CDR2 FQGNSA. The V gene lost 5 bases and the J gene lost 2 bases, with 9 bases spanning the gap. The CDR3 totals 13 residues. The DNA of the CDR3 is TGTGCCAGCAGCGCTACAGGGAACTATGGCTACACCTTC. Encoded protein: CASSATGNYGYTF. The entire variable domain, with the rest obtained from reference TRBV7-2 and TRBJ1-2, is as follows: GAGVSQSPSNKVTEKGKDVELRCDPISGHTALYWYRQSLGQGLEFLIYFQGNSAPDKSGLPSDRFSAERTGGSVSTLTIQRTQQEDSAVYLCASSATGNYGYTFGSGTRLTVV.

The rearrangement links TRBV4-1 to TRBJ1-3; D may be TRBD1 (5 bases). The V gene lost 3 bases and the J gene lost 7 bases, with 25 bases spanning the gap. Germline loops: CDR1 MGHRA, CDR2 YSYEKL. This CDR3 has 18 amino acids. CDR3 sequence (DNA): TGCGCCAGCAGCCAGGGACTGCTGAGGAGGACCCAAGGGAACACCATATATTTT. Translated, it gives CASSQGLLRRTQGNTIYF.

This chain uses TRBV19 with TRBJ1-2, with 7 bases that match TRBD1. Germline V gene lookup returns CDR1 LNHDA and CDR2 SQIVND (reference sequence). This CDR3 is built from 13 residues. Trimming at V came to 1 base and at J to 13 bases, leaving 9 bases not matched to a gene. The CDR3 sequence: CASSIGTGPGGTF. CDR3 in DNA: TGTGCCAGTAGTATAGGGACAGGCCCCGGAGGCACCTTC.

J is TRBJ1-1 and V is TRBV10-3; TRBD1 matches 9 bases. Germline V lookup: CDR1 ENHRY, CDR2 SYGVKD. There are 15 residues in the CDR3. V shed 9 bases, J shed 2 bases, and the junction held 10 bases outside the gene matches. The CDR3 nucleotides are TGTGCCATTATGATCAAACAGGGGGCCAACACTGAAGCTTTCTTT. It codes for CAIMIKQGANTEAFF.

CDR3 amino acids: CASSPTMTGLNEKLFF. Written as DNA, the CDR3 is TGTGCCAGTAGTCCCACAATGACAGGGCTTAATGAAAAACTGTTTTTT. V gene TRBV19 combines with J gene TRBJ1-4, with 7 bases matching TRBD1. V dropped 5 bases and J dropped 4; count of bases not matched to a gene: 10. This CDR3 region has 16 residues. The V gene's germline CDR1 is LNHDA and CDR2 SQIVND (reference sequence).

The J gene is TRBJ2-1, the V gene TRBV5-4; 11 positions match TRBD2. CDR1 is SGHNT, CDR2 YYREEE, per germline (reference sequence). This CDR3 is built from 17 residues. V lost 4 bases and J lost 4; bases outside the gene matches: 10. The CDR3 DNA reads as TGTGCCAGCAGCCCTTTTCGGACTAGCGGGTTTTACAATGAGCAGTTCTTC. Translation: CASSPFRTSGFYNEQFF.

J is TRBJ1-3 and V is TRBV11-2, with D possibly TRBD1 on 6 matching bases. Germline CDR1 reads SGHAT; CDR2 reads FQNNGV. Trimming removed 0 bases from V and 1 base from J, with 13 bases in between. CDR3 length: 17 residues. CDR3 in amino acids: CASSLDAGGSSGNTIYF. The CDR3 nucleotides are TGTGCCAGCAGCTTAGATGCGGGGGGCTCTTCTGGAAACACCATATATTTT.

The chain carries TRBV11-2 and TRBJ2-1; maybe TRBD2 (6 bases). The CDR3 consists of 16 residues. Germline V gene data show CDR1 as SGHAT and CDR2 as FQNNGV. V was shortened by 5 bases and J by 2 bases, with 16 bases between the two germline ends. This CDR3 is CASSPGGARAYNEQFF. The DNA of the CDR3 is TGTGCCAGCAGCCCCGGAGGGGCGAGGGCCTACAATGAGCAGTTCTTC.

This clone showed up just a few times. V and J are TRBV19 and TRBJ1-1; TRBD1 agrees at 9 bases. The germline gives CDR1 LNHDA, CDR2 SQIVND (reference sequence). The CDR3 consists of 14 residues. J gave up 6 bases and V 5 bases, and 7 bases lay outside the gene matches. The DNA for the CDR3 is TGTGCCAGTAGTTTGGGACAGGGAGTCGCTGAAGCTTTCTTT. As protein: CASSLGQGVAEAFF.

The rearrangement uses TRBV5-8 and TRBJ1-6; D call uncertain. The CDR3 is made up of 14 amino acids. V was cut by 2 bases and J by 7 bases, with 10 bases left in between. Per the germline V gene, CDR1 is SGHTS and CDR2 is YDEGEE. Here the CDR3 DNA reads TGTGCCAGCAGCTTCGGAGCGGCCAATTCACCCCTCCACTTT. Its translation: CASSFGAANSPLHF. The full variable domain, completed using reference TRBV5-8 and TRBJ1-6, is EAGVTQSPTHLIKTRGQQATLRCSPISGHTSVYWYQQALGLGLQFLLWYDEGEERNRGNFPPRFSGRQFPNYSSELNVNALELEDSALYLCASSFGAANSPLHFGNGTRLTVT.

The V and J genes are TRBV18 and TRBJ1-6; no definite D call. CDR3 length: 17 amino acids. The germline V gene encodes CDR1 KGHSH and CDR2 LQKENI. V was trimmed by 3 bases and J by 6 bases, leaving 18 bases between them. In nucleotides, the CDR3 is TGTGCCAGCTCACCTTTTATTCAGACACGCCGTAATTCACCCCTCCACTTT. Its protein product is CASSPFIQTRRNSPLHF.

This chain uses TRBV12-3 or TRBV12-4 with TRBJ2-1; 10 positions match TRBD1. CDR3 length: 13 amino acids. The V gene end was trimmed by 6 bases and the J gene end by 8 bases; junction bases not matched to a gene: 4. CDR3 protein: CASSPGTGDEQFF. For the CDR3, the DNA is TGTGCCAGCAGCCCCGGGACAGGGGATGAGCAGTTCTTC.

The chain carries TRBV5-1 and TRBJ2-5; 9 positions match TRBD1. Germline lookup yields CDR1 SGHRS and CDR2 YFSETQ. CDR3 size: 14 residues. The junction had 1 base not matched to a gene; V was cut back by 0 bases and J by 4 bases. CDR3 DNA: TGCGCCAGCAGCTTGGGGACAGGGGTAGAGACCCAGTACTTC. As protein: CASSLGTGVETQYF.